This T cell receptor beta chain was profiled in a study of shared clonotypes between healthy human individuals. Notes on the study in general: Generally, naive subsets (rather than memory subsets) showed larger estimated richness. Limited genetic and exposure-history diversity came from having few donors.

Sequenced by immunoSEQ multiplex PCR; TCRdb stores in-frame clones only, minus some. This sample has approximately 2.1 million clones, with 85% to 95% found just once. The CDR3 length is 14 residues. V dropped 3 bases and J dropped 3; count of bases not matched to a gene: 3. CDR1 is SGHRS and CDR2 is YFSETQ in the germline V gene. On this clone itself: What it binds is not known.

V gene TRBV5-1 combines with J gene TRBJ2-7, with 10 bases that match TRBD1. The specimen sequenced was naive CD4+ T cells from PBMCs. The subset denotes: CD45RA+ positively selected. The sequence derives from a man younger than 30 in good health. Some clones in this sample may be carry-over from other donors' samples. For the CDR3, the DNA is TGCGCCAGCAGCTACGGACAGGGGGGCTACGAGCAGTACTTC. Protein sequence: CASSYGQGGYEQYF.